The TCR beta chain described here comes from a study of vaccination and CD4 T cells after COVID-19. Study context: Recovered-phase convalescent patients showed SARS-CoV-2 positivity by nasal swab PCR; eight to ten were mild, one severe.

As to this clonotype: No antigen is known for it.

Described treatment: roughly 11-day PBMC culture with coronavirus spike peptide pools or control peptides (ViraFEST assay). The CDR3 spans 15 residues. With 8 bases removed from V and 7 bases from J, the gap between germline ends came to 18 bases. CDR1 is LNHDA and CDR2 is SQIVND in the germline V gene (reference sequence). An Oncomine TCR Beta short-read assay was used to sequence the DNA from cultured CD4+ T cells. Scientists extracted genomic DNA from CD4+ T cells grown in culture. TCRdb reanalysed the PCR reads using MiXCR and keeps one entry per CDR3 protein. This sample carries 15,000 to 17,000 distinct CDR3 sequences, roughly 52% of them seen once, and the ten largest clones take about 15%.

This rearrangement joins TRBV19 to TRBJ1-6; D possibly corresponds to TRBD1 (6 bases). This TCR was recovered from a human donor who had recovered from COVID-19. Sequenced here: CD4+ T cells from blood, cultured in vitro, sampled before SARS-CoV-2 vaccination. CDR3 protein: CASSRTQGWNSPLHF. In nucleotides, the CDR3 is TGTGCCAGTTCTAGGACACAGGGATGGAATTCACCCCTCCACTTT. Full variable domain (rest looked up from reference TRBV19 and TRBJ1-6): DGGITQSPKYLFRKEGQNVTLSCEQNLNHDAMYWYRQDPGQGLRLIYYSQIVNDFQKGDIAEGYSVSREKKESFPLTVTSAQKNPTAFYLCASSRTQGWNSPLHFGNGTRLTVT.